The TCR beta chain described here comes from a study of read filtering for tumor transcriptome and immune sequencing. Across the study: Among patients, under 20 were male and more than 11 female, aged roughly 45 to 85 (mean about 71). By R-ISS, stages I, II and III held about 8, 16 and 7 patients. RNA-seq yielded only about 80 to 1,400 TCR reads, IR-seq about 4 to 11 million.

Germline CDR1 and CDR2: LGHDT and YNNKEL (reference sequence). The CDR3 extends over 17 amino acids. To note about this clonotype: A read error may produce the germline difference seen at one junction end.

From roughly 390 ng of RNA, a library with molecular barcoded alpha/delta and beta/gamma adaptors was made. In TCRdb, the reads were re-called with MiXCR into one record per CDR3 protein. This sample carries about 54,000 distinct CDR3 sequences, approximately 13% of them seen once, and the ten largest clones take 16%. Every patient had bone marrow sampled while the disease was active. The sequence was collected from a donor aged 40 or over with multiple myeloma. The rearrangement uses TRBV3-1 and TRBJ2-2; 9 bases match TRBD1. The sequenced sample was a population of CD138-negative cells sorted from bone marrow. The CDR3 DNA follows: TGTGCCAGCAGCCCTGACGAATGGACAGGGGAGATCGGGGAGCTGTTCTTT. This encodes CASSPDEWTGEIGELFF.